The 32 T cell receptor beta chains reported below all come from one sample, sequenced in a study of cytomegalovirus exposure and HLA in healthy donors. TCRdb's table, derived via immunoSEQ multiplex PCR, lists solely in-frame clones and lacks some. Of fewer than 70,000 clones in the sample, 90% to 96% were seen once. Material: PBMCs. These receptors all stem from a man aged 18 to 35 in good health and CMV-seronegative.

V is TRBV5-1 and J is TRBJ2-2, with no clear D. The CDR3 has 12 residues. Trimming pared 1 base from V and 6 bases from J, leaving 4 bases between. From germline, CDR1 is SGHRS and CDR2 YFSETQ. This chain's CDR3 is CASSLSAGELFF. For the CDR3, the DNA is TGCGCCAGCAGCTTGAGCGCCGGGGAGCTGTTTTTT.

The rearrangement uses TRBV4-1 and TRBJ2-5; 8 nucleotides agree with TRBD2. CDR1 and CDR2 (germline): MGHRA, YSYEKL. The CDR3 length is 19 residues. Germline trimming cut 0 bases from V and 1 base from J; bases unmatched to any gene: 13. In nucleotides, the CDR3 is TGCGCCAGCAGCCAAGAAAGCCATCGGCCCGGGACTAGCCAAGAGACCCAGTACTTC. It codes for CASSQESHRPGTSQETQYF.

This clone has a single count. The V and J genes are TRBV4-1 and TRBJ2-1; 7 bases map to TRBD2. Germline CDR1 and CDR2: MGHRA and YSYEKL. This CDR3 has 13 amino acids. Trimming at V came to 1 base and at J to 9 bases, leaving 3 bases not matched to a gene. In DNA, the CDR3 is TGCGCCAGCAGCCAAGTTCTAGCGGTTGAGCAGTTCTTC. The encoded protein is CASSQVLAVEQFF.

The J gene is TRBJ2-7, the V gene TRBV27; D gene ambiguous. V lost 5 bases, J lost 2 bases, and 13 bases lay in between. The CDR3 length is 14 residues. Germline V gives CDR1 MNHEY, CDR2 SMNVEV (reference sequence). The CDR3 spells CASSQLARTYEQYF. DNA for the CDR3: TGTGCCAGCAGTCAGCTGGCGAGGACCTACGAGCAGTACTTC.

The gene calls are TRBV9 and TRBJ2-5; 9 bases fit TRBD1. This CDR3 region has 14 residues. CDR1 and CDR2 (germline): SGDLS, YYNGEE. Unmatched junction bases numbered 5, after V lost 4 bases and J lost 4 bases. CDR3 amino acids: CASSIQQGAETQYF. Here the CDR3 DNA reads TGTGCCAGCAGCATTCAACAGGGGGCAGAGACCCAGTACTTC.

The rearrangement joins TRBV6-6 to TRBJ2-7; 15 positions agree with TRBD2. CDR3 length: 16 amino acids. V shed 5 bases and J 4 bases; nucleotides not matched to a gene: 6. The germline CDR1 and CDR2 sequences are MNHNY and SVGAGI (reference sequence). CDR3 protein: CASSAIGLAGGYEQYF. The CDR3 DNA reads TGTGCCAGCAGTGCTATTGGACTAGCGGGAGGGTACGAGCAGTACTTC.

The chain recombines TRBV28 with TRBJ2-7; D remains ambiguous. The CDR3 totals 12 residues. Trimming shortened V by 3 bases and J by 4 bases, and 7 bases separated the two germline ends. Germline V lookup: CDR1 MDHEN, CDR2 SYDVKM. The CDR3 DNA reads TGTGCCAGCAGTTTTACAATATACGAGCAGTACTTC. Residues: CASSFTIYEQYF.

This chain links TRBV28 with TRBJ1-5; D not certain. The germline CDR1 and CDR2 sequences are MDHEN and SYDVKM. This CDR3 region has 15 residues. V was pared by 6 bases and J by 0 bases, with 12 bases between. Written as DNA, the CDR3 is TGTGCCAGCAGCGATTTAACAGATAGCAATCAGCCCCAGCATTTT. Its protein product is CASSDLTDSNQPQHF.

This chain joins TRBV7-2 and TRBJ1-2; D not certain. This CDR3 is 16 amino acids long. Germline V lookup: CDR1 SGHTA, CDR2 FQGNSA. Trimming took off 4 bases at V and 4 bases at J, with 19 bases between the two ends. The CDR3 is CASSSHPFGSPYGYTF. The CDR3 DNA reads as TGTGCCAGCAGCTCACACCCCTTTGGCTCCCCCTATGGCTACACCTTC.

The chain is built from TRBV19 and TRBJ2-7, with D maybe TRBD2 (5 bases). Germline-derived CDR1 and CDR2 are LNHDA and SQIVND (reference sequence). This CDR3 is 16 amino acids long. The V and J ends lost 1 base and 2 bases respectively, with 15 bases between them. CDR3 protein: CASSIVEGDDPYEQYF. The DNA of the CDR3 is TGTGCCAGTAGTATAGTAGAGGGAGACGACCCCTACGAGCAGTACTTC.

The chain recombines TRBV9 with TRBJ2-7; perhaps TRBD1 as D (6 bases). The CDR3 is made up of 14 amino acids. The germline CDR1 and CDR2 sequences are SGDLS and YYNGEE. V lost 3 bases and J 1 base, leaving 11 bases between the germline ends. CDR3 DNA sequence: TGTGCCAGCAGCGGACCGGACAGATCCTACGAGCAGTACTTC. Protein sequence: CASSGPDRSYEQYF.

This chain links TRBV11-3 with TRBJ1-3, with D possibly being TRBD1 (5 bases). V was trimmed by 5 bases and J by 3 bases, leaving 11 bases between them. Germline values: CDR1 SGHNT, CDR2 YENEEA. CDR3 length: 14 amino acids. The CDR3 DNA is TGTGCCAGCAGCCCGGGGGGTGTTGGAAACACCATATATTTT. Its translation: CASSPGGVGNTIYF.

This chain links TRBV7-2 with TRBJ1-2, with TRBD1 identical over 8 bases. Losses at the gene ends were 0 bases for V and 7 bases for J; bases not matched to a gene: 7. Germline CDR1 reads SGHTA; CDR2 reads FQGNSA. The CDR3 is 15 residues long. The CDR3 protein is CASSLAGTGPRGYTF. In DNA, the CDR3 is TGTGCCAGCAGCTTAGCCGGGACAGGTCCCCGTGGCTACACCTTC.

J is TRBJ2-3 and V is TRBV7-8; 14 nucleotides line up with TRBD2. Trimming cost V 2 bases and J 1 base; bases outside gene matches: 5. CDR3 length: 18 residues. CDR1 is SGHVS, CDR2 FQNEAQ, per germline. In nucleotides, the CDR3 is TGTGCCAGCAGCTTACGACTAGCGGGAGGGGGGGGCACAGATACGCAGTATTTT. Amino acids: CASSLRLAGGGGTDTQYF.

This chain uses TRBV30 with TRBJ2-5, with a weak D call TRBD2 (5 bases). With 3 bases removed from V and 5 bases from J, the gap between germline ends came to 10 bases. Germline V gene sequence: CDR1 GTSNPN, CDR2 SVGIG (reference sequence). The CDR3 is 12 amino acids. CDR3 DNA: TGTGCCTGGAGAGGGCCGGGGGAGACCCAGTACTTC. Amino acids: CAWRGPGETQYF.

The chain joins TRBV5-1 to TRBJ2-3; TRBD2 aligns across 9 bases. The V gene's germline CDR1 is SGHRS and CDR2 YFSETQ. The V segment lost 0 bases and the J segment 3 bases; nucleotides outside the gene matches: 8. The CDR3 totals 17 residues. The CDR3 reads CASSLVTSGDYTDTQYF. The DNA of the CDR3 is TGCGCCAGCAGCTTGGTGACTAGCGGAGATTATACAGATACGCAGTATTTT.

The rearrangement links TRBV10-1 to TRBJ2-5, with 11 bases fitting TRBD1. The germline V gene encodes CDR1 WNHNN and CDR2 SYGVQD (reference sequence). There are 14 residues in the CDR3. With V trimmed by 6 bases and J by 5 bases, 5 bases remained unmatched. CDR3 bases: TGCGCCAGCAGCCGGGACAGGGGGTTGGAGACCCAGTACTTC. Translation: CASSRDRGLETQYF.

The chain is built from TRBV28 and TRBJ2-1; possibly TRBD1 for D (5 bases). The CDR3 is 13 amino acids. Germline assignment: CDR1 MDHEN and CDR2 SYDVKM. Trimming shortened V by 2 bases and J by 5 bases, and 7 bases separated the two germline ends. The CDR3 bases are TGTGCCAGCAGTTTAATAGGGGACAATGAGCAGTTCTTC. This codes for CASSLIGDNEQFF.

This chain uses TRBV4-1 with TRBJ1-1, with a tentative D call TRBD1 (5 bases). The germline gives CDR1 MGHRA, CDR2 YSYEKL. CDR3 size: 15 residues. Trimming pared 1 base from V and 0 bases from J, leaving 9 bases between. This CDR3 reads CASSQAVRVNTEAFF. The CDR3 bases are TGCGCCAGCAGCCAAGCGGTCAGGGTGAACACTGAAGCTTTCTTT.

The CDR3 nucleotides read TGTGCCAGCAGCTACCGGACTAGCGGGAGGAGCACAGATACGCAGTATTTT. This encodes CASSYRTSGRSTDTQYF. J is TRBJ2-3 and V is TRBV11-3; 14 bases map to TRBD2. The CDR3 runs 17 residues. Germline-derived CDR1 and CDR2 are SGHNT and YENEEA. Losses at the gene ends were 4 bases for V and 0 bases for J; bases not matched to a gene: 3.

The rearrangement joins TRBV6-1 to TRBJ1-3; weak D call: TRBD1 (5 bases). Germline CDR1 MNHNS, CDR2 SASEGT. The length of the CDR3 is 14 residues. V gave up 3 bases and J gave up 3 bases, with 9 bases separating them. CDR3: CASSDWGVGNTIYF. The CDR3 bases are TGTGCCAGCAGTGATTGGGGCGTTGGAAACACCATATATTTT.

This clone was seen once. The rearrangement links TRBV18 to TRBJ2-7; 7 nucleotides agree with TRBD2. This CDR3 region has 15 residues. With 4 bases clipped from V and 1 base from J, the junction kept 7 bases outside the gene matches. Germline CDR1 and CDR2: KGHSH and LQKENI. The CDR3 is CASSRGGTGSYEQYF. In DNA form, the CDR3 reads TGTGCCAGCTCACGGGGAGGGACTGGATCCTACGAGCAGTACTTC.

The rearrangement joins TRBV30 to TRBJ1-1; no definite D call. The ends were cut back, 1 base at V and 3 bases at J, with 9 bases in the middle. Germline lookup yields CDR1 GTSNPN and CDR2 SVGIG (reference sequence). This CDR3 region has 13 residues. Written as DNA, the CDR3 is TGTGCCTGGAGTGGAGTTGTGGACACTGAAGCTTTCTTT. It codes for CAWSGVVDTEAFF.

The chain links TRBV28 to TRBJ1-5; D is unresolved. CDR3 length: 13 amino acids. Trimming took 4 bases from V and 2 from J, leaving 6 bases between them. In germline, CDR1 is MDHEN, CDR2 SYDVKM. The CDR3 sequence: CASSWQGNQPQHF. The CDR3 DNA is TGTGCCAGCAGTTGGCAGGGCAATCAGCCCCAGCATTTT.

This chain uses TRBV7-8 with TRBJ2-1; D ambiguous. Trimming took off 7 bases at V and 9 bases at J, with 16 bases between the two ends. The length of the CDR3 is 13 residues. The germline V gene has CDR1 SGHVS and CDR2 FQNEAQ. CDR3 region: CASTPDRTGEQFF. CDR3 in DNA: TGTGCCAGCACTCCAGACCGTACGGGTGAGCAGTTCTTC.

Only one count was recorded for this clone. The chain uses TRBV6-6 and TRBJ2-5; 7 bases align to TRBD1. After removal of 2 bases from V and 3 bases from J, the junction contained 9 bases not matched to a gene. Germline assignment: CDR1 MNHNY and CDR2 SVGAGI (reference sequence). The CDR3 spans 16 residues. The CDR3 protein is CASSYAFGTGEETQYF. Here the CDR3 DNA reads TGTGCCAGCAGTTACGCTTTCGGCACAGGGGAAGAGACCCAGTACTTC.

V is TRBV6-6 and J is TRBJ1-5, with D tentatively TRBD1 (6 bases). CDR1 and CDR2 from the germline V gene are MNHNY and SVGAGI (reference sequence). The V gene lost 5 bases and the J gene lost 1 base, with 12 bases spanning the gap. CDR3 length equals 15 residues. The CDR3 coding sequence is TGTGCCAGCAGTACGGTGGGGGCCAGCAATCAGCCCCAGCATTTT. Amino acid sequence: CASSTVGASNQPQHF.

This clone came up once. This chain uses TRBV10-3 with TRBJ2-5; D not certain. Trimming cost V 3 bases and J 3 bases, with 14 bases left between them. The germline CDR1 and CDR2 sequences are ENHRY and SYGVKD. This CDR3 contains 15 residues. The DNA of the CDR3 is TGTGCCATCAGTGATCCGACTCGTCGGGAAGAGACCCAGTACTTC. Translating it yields CAISDPTRREETQYF.

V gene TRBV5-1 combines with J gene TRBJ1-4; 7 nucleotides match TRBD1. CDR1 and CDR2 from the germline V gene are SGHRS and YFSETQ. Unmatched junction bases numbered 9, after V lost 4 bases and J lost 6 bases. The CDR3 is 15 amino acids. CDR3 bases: TGCGCCAGCAGCGACGGACAGGTGGGGTATGAAAAACTGTTTTTT. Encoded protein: CASSDGQVGYEKLFF. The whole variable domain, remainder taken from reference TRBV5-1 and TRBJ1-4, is KAGVTQTPRYLIKTRGQQVTLSCSPISGHRSVSWYQQTPGQGLQFLFEYFSETQRNKGNFPGRFSGRQFSNSRSEMNVSTLELGDSALYLCASSDGQVGYEKLFFGSGTQLSVL.

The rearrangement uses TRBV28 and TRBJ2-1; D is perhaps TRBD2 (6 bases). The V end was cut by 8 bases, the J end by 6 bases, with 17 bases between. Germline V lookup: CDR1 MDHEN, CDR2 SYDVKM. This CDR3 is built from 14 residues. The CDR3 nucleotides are TGTGCCAGCGGGGTGGCGACTAGTGTCAATGAGCAGTTCTTC. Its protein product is CASGVATSVNEQFF.

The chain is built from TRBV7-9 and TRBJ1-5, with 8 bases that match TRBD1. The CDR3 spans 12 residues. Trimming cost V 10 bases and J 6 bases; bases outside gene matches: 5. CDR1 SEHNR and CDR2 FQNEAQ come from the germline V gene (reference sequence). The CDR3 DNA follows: TGTGCCACCCAGGGGGCGGGTCAGCCCCAGCATTTT. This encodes CATQGAGQPQHF.

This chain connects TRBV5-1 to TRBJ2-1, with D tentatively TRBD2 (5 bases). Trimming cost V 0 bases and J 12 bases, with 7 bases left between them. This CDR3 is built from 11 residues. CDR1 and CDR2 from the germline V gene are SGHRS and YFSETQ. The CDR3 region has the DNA TGCGCCAGCAGCTTGGGGGCGGGGCAGTTCTTC. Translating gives CASSLGAGQFF.